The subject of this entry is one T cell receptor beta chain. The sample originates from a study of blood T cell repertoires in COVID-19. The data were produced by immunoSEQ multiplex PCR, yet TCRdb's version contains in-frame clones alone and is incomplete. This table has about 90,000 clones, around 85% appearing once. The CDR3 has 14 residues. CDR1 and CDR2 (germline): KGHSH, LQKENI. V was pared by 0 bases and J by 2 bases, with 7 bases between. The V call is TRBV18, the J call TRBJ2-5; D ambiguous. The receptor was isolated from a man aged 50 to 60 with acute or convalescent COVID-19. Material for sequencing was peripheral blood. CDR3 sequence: CASSPPGTQETQYF. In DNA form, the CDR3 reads TGTGCCAGCTCACCACCGGGCACGCAAGAGACCCAGTACTTC.